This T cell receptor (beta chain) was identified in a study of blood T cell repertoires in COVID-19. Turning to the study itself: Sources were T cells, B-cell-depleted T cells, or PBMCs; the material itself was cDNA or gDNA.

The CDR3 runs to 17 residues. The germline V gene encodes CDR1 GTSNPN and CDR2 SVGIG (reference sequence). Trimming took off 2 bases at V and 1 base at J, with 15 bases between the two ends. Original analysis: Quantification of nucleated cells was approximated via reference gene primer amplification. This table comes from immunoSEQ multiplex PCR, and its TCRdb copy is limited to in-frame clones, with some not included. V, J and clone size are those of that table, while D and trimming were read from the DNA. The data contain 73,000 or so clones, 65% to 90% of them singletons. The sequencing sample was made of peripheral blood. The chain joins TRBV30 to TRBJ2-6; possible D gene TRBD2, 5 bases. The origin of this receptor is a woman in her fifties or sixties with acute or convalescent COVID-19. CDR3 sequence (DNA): TGTGCCTGGAGTACGGGGTTCTCCCGTTCTGGGGCCAACGTCCTGACTTTC. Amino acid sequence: CAWSTGFSRSGANVLTF.